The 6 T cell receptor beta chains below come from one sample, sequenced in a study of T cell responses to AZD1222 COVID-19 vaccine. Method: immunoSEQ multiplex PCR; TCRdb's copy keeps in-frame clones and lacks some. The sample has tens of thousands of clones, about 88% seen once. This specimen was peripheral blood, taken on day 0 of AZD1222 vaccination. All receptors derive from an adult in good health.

In nucleotides, the CDR3 is TGTGCCAGTACCCAACGAGGGCTAGCGGGGTCGAGCACAGATACGCAGTATTTT. Translated, it gives CASTQRGLAGSSTDTQYF. The rearrangement uses TRBV19 and TRBJ2-3, with 9 bases identical to TRBD2. Trimming took 7 bases from V and 0 from J; bases not matched to a gene: 14. This CDR3 has 18 residues. Looked up from germline, CDR1 is LNHDA and CDR2 is SQIVND (reference sequence).

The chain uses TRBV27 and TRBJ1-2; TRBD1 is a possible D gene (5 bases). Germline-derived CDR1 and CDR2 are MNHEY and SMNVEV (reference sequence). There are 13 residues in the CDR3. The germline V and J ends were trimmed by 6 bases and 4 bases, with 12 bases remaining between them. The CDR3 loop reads CASRLGQSYGYTF. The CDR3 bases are TGTGCCAGCAGATTGGGGCAGAGCTATGGCTACACCTTC.

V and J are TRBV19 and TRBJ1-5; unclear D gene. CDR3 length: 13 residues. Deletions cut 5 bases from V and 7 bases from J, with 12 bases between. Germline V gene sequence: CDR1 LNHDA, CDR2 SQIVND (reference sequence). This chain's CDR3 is CASSVAVRQPQHF. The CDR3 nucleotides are TGTGCCAGTAGTGTGGCAGTTCGACAGCCCCAGCATTTT.

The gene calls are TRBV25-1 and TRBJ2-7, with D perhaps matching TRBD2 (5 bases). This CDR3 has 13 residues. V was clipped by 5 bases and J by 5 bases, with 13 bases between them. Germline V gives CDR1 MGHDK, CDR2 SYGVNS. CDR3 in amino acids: CASSPRGNHEQYF. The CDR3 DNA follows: TGTGCCAGCAGTCCCCGGGGAAACCACGAGCAGTACTTC.

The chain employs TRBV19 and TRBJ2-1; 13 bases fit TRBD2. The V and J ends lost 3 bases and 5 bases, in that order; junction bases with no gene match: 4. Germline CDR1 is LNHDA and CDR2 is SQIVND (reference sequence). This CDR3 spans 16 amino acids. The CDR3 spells CASSIGTSGEHNEQFF. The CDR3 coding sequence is TGTGCCAGTAGTATTGGGACTAGCGGGGAGCACAATGAGCAGTTCTTC. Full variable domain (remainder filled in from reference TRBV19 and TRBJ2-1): DGGITQSPKYLFRKEGQNVTLSCEQNLNHDAMYWYRQDPGQGLRLIYYSQIVNDFQKGDIAEGYSVSREKKESFPLTVTSAQKNPTAFYLCASSIGTSGEHNEQFFGPGTRLTVL.

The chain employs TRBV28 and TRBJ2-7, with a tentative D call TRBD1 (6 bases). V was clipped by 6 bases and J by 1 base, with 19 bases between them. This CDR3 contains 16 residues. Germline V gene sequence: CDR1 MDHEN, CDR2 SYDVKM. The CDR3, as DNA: TGTGCCAGCAGCCCCCGAGGGCAGGGGCGGTCCTACGAGCAGTACTTC. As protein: CASSPRGQGRSYEQYF.